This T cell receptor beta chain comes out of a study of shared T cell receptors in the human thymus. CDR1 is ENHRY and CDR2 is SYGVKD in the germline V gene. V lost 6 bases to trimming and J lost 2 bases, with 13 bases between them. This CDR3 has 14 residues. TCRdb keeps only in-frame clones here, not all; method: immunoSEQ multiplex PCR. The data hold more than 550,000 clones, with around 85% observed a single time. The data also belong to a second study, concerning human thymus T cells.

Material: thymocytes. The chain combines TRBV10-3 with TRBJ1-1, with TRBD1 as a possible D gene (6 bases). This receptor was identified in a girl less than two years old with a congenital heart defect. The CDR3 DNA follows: TGTGCCATCAGGCCGGGACACGCAAACACTGAAGCTTTCTTT. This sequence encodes CAIRPGHANTEAFF.